This TCR beta chain was recovered during a study of CD8+ T cells in alopecia areata. Extracted RNA was reverse transcribed into cDNA, the sequencing template. Only in-frame clones appear in the TCRdb table, and some are missing; sequencing was by immunoSEQ multiplex PCR. The sample gives 30,000 to 35,000 clones, around 59% of which show up once; approximately 40% is in the top ten. This CDR3 comprises 14 residues. Germline V gene data show CDR1 as MDHEN and CDR2 as SYDVKM. Deletions cut 3 bases from V and 3 bases from J, with 12 bases between. Overall study results and limits: TCR sharing was clearer in mice than between patients, perhaps partly owing to patient HLA diversity.

Cell sorting was applied to PBMCs, and CD4+ and CD8+ T cells were collected. On this clone: Its antigen is unidentified.

The chain uses TRBV28 and TRBJ2-7, with TRBD1 as a possible D gene (7 bases). The sequenced material came from NKG2D-high CD8+ T cells sorted from blood. This TCR was sampled from a human donor with alopecia areata. The CDR3 loop is CASSLGTAGYEQYF. CDR3 in DNA: TGTGCCAGCAGTTTGGGGACAGCGGGCTACGAGCAGTACTTC.